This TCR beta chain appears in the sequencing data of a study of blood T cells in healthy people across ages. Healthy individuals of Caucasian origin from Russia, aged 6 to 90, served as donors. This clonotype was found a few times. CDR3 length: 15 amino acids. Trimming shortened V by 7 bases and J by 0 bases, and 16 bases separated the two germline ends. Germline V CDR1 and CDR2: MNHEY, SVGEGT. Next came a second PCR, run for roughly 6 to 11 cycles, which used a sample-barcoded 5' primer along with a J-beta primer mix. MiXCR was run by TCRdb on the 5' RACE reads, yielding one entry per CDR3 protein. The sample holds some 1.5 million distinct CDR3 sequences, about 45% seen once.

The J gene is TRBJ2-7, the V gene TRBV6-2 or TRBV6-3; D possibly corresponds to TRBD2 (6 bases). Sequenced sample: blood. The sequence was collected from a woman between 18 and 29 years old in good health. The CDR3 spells CASTKEGGTSYEQYF. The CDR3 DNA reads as TGTGCCAGCACCAAGGAGGGCGGCACCTCCTACGAGCAGTACTTC.